The 6 T cell receptor beta chains below come from one sample, sequenced in a study of cytomegalovirus exposure and HLA in healthy donors. The PCR had 60 Vbeta and 13 Jbeta primers. Libraries were prepared by immunoSEQ multiplex PCR; TCRdb keeps only in-frame clonotypes and omits some of them. The data contain 210,000 or so clones, approximately 88% of them seen just once; the ten biggest clones take up roughly 0.7%. The sequenced sample consisted of PBMCs. Receptors were obtained from a boy between 2 and 10 years old in good health and CMV-seronegative.

This clone was seen only once. The chain couples TRBV11-3 to TRBJ1-1; perhaps TRBD1 as D (5 bases). Germline V CDR1 and CDR2: SGHNT, YENEEA. The CDR3 runs to 13 residues. V was cut by 1 base and J by 3 bases, with 6 bases left in between. The DNA of the CDR3 is TGTGCCAGCAGCTTAGCGGGGGACACTGAAGCTTTCTTT. This gives the protein CASSLAGDTEAFF.

This clone has only one observation. The CDR3 loop is CAASGTSGTYEQYF. The CDR3 DNA sequence: TGTGCCGCCAGCGGCACTAGCGGAACCTACGAGCAGTACTTC. This chain uses TRBV6-5 with TRBJ2-7; TRBD2 matches at 8 bases. The CDR3 is made up of 14 amino acids. The junction had 11 bases not matched to a gene; V was cut back by 11 bases and J by 2 bases. The germline CDR1 and CDR2 sequences are MNHEY and SVGAGI.

The J gene is TRBJ2-2, the V gene TRBV2; D is perhaps TRBD2 (5 bases). This CDR3 region has 13 residues. The V and J ends lost 10 bases and 3 bases respectively, with 12 bases between them. CDR1 and CDR2 (germline): SNHLY, FYNNEI. CDR3 bases: TGTGCCACCCCCCTCGGGGACACCGGGGAGCTGTTTTTT. The encoded protein is CATPLGDTGELFF. Full variable domain (outside the CDR3, taken from reference TRBV2 and TRBJ2-2): EPEVTQTPSHQVTQMGQEVILRCVPISNHLYFYWYRQILGQKVEFLVSFYNNEISEKSEIFDDQFSVERPDGSNFTLKIRSTKLEDSAMYFCATPLGDTGELFFGEGSRLTVL.

V usage is TRBV7-8 and J usage is TRBJ2-2; D uncertain. CDR1 SGHVS and CDR2 FQNEAQ come from the germline V gene. The CDR3 contains 15 residues. Trimming left V 0 bases short and J 3 bases short, with 8 bases between. The CDR3 sequence: CASSLAQAYTGELFF. DNA for the CDR3: TGTGCCAGCAGCTTAGCCCAAGCCTACACCGGGGAGCTGTTTTTT.

The chain recombines TRBV2 with TRBJ2-7; 11 nucleotides match TRBD1. Unmatched junction bases numbered 9, after V lost 2 bases and J lost 6 bases. Germline CDR1 SNHLY, CDR2 FYNNEI. The CDR3 spans 16 residues. The CDR3 nucleotides read TGTGCCAGCAGTGAAAGGAGGACAGGGGGCTTTTCCGAGCAGTACTTC. Encoded protein: CASSERRTGGFSEQYF.

This chain links TRBV28 with TRBJ1-2; tentatively, D is TRBD1 (6 bases). The germline V and J ends were trimmed by 7 bases and 5 bases, with 11 bases remaining between them. Per germline, CDR1 MDHEN and CDR2 SYDVKM. This CDR3 has 12 amino acids. CDR3 DNA sequence: TGTGCCAGCACCCAAGGACAGTATGGCTACACCTTC. Its translation: CASTQGQYGYTF.